These 18 T cell receptor beta chains were sequenced from one sample in a study of early T cells in non-severe SARS-CoV-2 infection. TCRdb processed the 5' RACE reads anew with MiXCR; each CDR3 protein has one entry. The sample lists tens of thousands of distinct CDR3 sequences, more than 4% seen once, with approximately 4.9% in the top ten. Sample: whole blood. These receptors came from an adult who was a healthcare worker with PCR-confirmed SARS-CoV-2 infection or an uninfected control (not recorded which).

V is TRBV20-1 and J is TRBJ1-5, with 12 bases aligning to TRBD1. CDR3 length: 15 amino acids. V shed 2 bases and J 6 bases; nucleotides not matched to a gene: 5. The germline gives CDR1 DFQATT, CDR2 SNEGSKA (reference sequence). The CDR3 DNA follows: TGCAGTGCTAGATCCGGGACAGGGGGCGGTCAGCCCCAGCATTTT. Its translation: CSARSGTGGGQPQHF.

The CDR3 protein is CASTRWREGYNEQFF. The CDR3 DNA reads TGTGCCAGCACTAGATGGCGGGAGGGATACAATGAGCAGTTCTTC. The chain employs TRBV2 and TRBJ2-1, with 9 bases that match TRBD2. Germline V lookup: CDR1 SNHLY, CDR2 FYNNEI. Unmatched junction bases numbered 8, after V lost 7 bases and J lost 4 bases. The CDR3 loop spans 15 amino acids.

This clonotype occurred many times. The chain has TRBV3-1 and TRBJ2-1, with D uncertain. The CDR3 runs to 15 residues. V was trimmed by 3 bases and J by 2 bases, leaving 11 bases between them. Looked up from germline, CDR1 is LGHDT and CDR2 is YNNKEL (reference sequence). In nucleotides, the CDR3 is TGTGCCAGCAGCCACCCACGATATACCTACAATGAGCAGTTCTTC. Its protein product is CASSHPRYTYNEQFF.

This clonotype was seen repeatedly, ten times or more. The chain recombines TRBV28 with TRBJ1-1; 7 positions agree with TRBD1. V was pared by 5 bases and J by 6 bases, with 6 bases of the junction left unmatched. Germline values: CDR1 MDHEN, CDR2 SYDVKM. The CDR3 extends over 13 amino acids. The CDR3 here is CASSDTGVAEAFF. CDR3 in DNA: TGTGCCAGCAGTGATACAGGGGTGGCTGAAGCTTTCTTT.

This clonotype was seen ten or more times. The chain employs TRBV11-2 and TRBJ2-1; the match to TRBD2 covers 9 bases. With V trimmed by 5 bases and J by 5 bases, 4 bases remained unmatched. CDR3 length equals 14 residues. Germline V gene sequence: CDR1 SGHAT, CDR2 FQNNGV. CDR3 nucleotides: TGTGCCAGCAGCCGGGAGCGGGAGGACAATGAGCAGTTCTTC. This translates into CASSREREDNEQFF.

This clonotype was detected many times. The chain couples TRBV11-2 to TRBJ1-2; D call uncertain. Germline-derived CDR1 and CDR2 are SGHAT and FQNNGV. CDR3 length equals 13 residues. V lost 4 bases and J lost 6, with 12 bases in between. The CDR3 region is CASSSSGVDGYTF. In nucleotides, the CDR3 is TGTGCCAGCAGCTCGAGCGGGGTCGATGGCTACACCTTC.

This clonotype was recorded many times. J is TRBJ1-1 and V is TRBV20-1; 9 bases map to TRBD1. CDR3 length equals 15 residues. V lost 0 bases, J lost 4 bases, and 6 bases stayed unmatched. CDR1 and CDR2 from the germline V gene are DFQATT and SNEGSKA (reference sequence). CDR3 sequence: CSARDKGQGFTEAFF. The CDR3 DNA sequence: TGCAGTGCTAGAGATAAGGGACAGGGTTTCACTGAAGCTTTCTTT.

This clonotype was detected many times. The V call is TRBV7-2, the J call TRBJ2-5; possible D gene TRBD1, 6 bases. The V gene's germline CDR1 is SGHTA and CDR2 FQGNSA. The CDR3 length is 14 residues. V lost 1 base, J lost 2 bases, and 8 bases lay in between. The CDR3 here is CASSLVGTQETQYF. The CDR3 nucleotides read TGTGCCAGCAGCTTAGTAGGGACACAAGAGACCCAGTACTTC.

On this clonotype: This may arise from a read error, as a much more abundant clone is one base away. The rearrangement joins TRBV7-3 to TRBJ2-6; D gene uncertain. The CDR3 is 14 amino acids. Trimming took 8 bases from V and 1 from J, leaving 9 bases between them. In germline, CDR1 is SGHTA, CDR2 FQGTGA. The CDR3 loop reads CASAPASGANVLTF. The CDR3 bases are TGTGCCAGCGCCCCGGCATCTGGGGCCAACGTCCTGACTTTC.

This clonotype was seen at least ten times. The chain employs TRBV7-2 and TRBJ2-7, with D uncertain. The CDR3 totals 16 residues. The ends were cut back, 4 bases at V and 1 base at J, with 17 bases in the middle. The germline gives CDR1 SGHTA, CDR2 FQGNSA. Here the CDR3 DNA reads TGTGCCAGCAGCTCAGAAGAATCAGGTCTTTCCTACGAGCAGTACTTC. The encoded protein is CASSSEESGLSYEQYF.

This clonotype was recorded many times. The chain combines TRBV29-1 with TRBJ1-2, with a tentative D call TRBD1 (6 bases). The CDR3 has 16 amino acids. Germline CDR1 reads SQVTM; CDR2 reads ANQGSEA. V was trimmed by 0 bases and J by 1 base, leaving 15 bases between them. CDR3 nucleotides: TGCAGCGTTGAAGATCTTCATCCAGGGGATAACTATGGCTACACCTTC. Its translation: CSVEDLHPGDNYGYTF.

This clonotype was seen many times. The rearrangement links TRBV27 to TRBJ2-3; 7 bases are a match to TRBD1. With 6 bases clipped from V and 6 bases from J, the junction kept 15 bases outside the gene matches. Per germline, CDR1 MNHEY and CDR2 SMNVEV (reference sequence). The CDR3 spans 16 residues. In DNA, the CDR3 is TGTGCCAGCAGCCTCAACCGGGACAGCACTCCCGATACGCAGTATTTT. Translating it yields CASSLNRDSTPDTQYF.

With regard to this clonotype: This sequence may be a read error, since a much larger clone differs from it by one base. The V call is TRBV7-2, the J call TRBJ1-2; 7 positions agree with TRBD1. J was trimmed by 10 bases and V by 6 bases; bases with no gene match: 5. The CDR3 length is 11 residues. Germline V lookup: CDR1 SGHTA, CDR2 FQGNSA. CDR3 DNA sequence: TGTGCCAGCAGACAGGGGTACGACTACACCTTC. Translated, it gives CASRQGYDYTF.

The table lists this clonotype with many counts. The V call is TRBV5-6, the J call TRBJ1-2, with D hard to call. Trimming removed 4 bases at V and 6 bases at J, with 13 bases between. Per germline, CDR1 SGHDT and CDR2 YYEEEE. The CDR3 covers 13 residues. CDR3 loop: CASSRVLFDGYTF. The CDR3 DNA sequence: TGTGCCAGCAGCCGCGTTCTCTTTGATGGCTACACCTTC.

This clonotype was detected many times. The V call is TRBV24-1, the J call TRBJ2-1, with 8 bases aligning to TRBD1. V shed 9 bases, J shed 4 bases, and the junction held 7 bases outside the gene matches. The CDR3 length is 14 residues. Germline CDR1 reads KGHDR; CDR2 reads SFDVKD. The CDR3 is CATGPTGAYNEQFF. As DNA, the CDR3 is TGTGCCACCGGACCGACAGGGGCTTACAATGAGCAGTTCTTC.

This clonotype was recorded at least ten times. This chain links TRBV20-1 with TRBJ2-3; no clear D gene. The CDR3 length is 16 residues. Germline CDR1 is DFQATT and CDR2 is SNEGSKA (reference sequence). V gave up 0 bases and J gave up 3 bases, with 16 bases separating them. The CDR3 bases are TGCAGTGCTAGAGATAGTAATCGATTAGGGACAGATACGCAGTATTTT. The encoded protein is CSARDSNRLGTDTQYF.

This clonotype was seen ten or more times. V usage is TRBV6-1 and J usage is TRBJ1-3; D is unresolved. From germline, CDR1 is MNHNS and CDR2 SASEGT. The CDR3 sequence is 13 residues long. Trimming left V 2 bases short and J 4 bases short, with 6 bases between. The CDR3 DNA reads TGTGCCAGCAGTGAAACGGGAGGAAACACCATATATTTT. It yields the protein CASSETGGNTIYF.

This clonotype was seen at least ten times. V and J are TRBV11-2 and TRBJ2-7, with D unresolved. Deletions cut 1 base from V and 3 bases from J, with 10 bases between. CDR1 is SGHAT, CDR2 FQNNGV, per germline. CDR3 length equals 14 residues. The DNA for the CDR3 is TGTGCCAGCAGCTTAGTAAGGTCCAGCTACGAGCAGTACTTC. It specifies CASSLVRSSYEQYF.